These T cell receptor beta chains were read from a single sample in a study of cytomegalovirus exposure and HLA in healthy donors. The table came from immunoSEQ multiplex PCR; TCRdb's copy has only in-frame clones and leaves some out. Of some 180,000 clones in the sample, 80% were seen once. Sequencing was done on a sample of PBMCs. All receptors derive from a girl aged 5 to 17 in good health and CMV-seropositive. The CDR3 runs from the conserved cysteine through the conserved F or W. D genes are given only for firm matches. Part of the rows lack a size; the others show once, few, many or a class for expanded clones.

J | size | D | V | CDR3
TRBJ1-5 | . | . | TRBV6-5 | CASSYRDGSSQPQHF
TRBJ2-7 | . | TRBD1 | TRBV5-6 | CASSLSPQGANEQYF
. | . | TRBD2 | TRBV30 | CAWSRGLAGGLYEQYF
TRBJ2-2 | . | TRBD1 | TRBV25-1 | CASSFTRDSQTGELFF
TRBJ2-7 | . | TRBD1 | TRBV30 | CAWSKDRGHVGSSNYEQYF
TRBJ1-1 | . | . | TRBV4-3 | CASSQDGGNTEAFF
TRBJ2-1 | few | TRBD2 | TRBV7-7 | CASSSRLAGHNEQFF
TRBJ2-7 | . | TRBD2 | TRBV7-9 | CASSSPTGRGLGEQYF
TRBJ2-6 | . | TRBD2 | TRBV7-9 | CASSFSGRVPSSGANVLTF
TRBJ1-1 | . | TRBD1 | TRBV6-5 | CASSSIQGRAEAFF
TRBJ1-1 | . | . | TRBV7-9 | CASSLEWVRAGLNTEAFF
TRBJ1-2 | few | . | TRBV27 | CASSTRGGVGYTF
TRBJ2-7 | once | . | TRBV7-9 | CASSPPGYEQYF
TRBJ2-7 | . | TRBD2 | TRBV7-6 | CASSEGGLAGLYEQYF
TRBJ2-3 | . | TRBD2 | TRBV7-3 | CASSPQTSLNTDTQYF
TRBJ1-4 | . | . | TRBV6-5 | CASSYEATPNEKLFF
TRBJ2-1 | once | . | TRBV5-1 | CASSLGIGGPSYNEQFF
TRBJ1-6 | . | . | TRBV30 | CAWSRPPGVDSPLHF
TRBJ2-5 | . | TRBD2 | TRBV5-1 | CASSADLAARETQYF
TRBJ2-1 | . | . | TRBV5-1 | CASSKGLDNEQFF
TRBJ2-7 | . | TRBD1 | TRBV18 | CASSPRSAGGIYEQYF
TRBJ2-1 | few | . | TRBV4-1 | CASSQDRAEYNEQFF
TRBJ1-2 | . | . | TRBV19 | CASSLEGRSIDGYTF
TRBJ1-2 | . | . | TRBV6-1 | CASSVRSYGYTF